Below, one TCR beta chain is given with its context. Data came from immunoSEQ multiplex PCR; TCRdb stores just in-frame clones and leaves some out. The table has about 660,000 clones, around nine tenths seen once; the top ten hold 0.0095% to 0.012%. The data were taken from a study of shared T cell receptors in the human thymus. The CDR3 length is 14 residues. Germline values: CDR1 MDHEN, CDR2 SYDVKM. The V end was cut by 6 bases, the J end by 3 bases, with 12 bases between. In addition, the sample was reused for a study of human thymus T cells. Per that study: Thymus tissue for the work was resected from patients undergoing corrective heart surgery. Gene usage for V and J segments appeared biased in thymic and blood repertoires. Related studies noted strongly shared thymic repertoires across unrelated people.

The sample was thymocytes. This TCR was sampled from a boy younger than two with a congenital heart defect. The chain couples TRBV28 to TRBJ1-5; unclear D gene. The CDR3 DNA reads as TGTGCCAGCAGGAGAGGGAGGGCCAATCAGCCCCAGCATTTT. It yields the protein CASRRGRANQPQHF.